What follows is one TCR beta chain and its context. This sample is part of a study of blood T cell repertoires in COVID-19. This CDR3 has 13 amino acids. With 1 base removed from V and 4 bases from J, the gap between germline ends came to 7 bases. Germline V gene data show CDR1 as LGHDT and CDR2 as YNNKEL (reference sequence). The data were produced by immunoSEQ multiplex PCR, yet TCRdb's version contains in-frame clones alone and is incomplete. The data hold more than 250,000 clones, with more than 85% observed a single time. Researchers sorted participants into cohorts using their self-reported clinical history. Each recovered donor of Cohort 3 presented with two negative PCRs, clearance, or symptom resolution.

The V gene is TRBV3-1 (or the pseudogene TRBV3-2), the J gene TRBJ1-2, with D unresolved. The source of this sequence is a woman aged 25 to 39 who had recovered from COVID-19. The sequenced sample was PBMCs or T cells enriched from blood (not recorded which). CDR3 residues: CASSQVPSYGYTF. Here the CDR3 DNA reads TGTGCCAGCAGCCAAGTCCCCAGCTATGGCTACACCTTC.